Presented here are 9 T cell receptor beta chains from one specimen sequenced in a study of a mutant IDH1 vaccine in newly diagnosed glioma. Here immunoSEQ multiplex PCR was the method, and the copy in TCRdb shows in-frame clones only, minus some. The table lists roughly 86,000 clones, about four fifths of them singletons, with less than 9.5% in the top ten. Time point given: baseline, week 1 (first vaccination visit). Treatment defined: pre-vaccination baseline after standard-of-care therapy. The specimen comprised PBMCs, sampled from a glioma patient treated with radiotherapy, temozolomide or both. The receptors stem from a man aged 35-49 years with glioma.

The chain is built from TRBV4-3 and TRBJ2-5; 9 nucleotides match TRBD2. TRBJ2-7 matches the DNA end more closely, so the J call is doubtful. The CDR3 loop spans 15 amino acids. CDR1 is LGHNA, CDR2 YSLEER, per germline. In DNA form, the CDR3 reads TGCGCCAGCAGTGTCGGGACTAGCTTAGTCCACGAGCAGTACTTC. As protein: CASSVGTSLVHEQYF.

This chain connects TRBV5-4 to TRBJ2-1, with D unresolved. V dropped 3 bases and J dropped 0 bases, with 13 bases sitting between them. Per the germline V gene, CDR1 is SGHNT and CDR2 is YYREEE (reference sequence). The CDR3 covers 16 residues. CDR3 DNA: TGTGCCAGCAGCTCGTCGACGGCCAGCTCCTACAATGAGCAGTTCTTC. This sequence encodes CASSSSTASSYNEQFF.

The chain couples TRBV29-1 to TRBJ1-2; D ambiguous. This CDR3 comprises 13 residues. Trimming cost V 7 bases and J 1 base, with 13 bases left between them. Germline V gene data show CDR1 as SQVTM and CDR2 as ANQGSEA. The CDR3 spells CSALPLSNYGYTF. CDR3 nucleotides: TGCAGCGCCCTTCCCCTGAGTAACTATGGCTACACCTTC.

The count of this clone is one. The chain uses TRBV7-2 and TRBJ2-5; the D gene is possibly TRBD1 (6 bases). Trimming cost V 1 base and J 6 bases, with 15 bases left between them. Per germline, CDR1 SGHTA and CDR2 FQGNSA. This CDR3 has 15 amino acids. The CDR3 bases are TGTGCCAGCAGCTTAGTTCCTCAGGGGATCCAGACCCAGTACTTC. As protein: CASSLVPQGIQTQYF.

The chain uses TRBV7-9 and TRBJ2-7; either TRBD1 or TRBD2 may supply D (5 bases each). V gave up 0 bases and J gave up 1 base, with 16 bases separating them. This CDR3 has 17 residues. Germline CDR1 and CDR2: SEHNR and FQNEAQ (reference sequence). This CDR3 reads CASSLAGALSPSYEQYF. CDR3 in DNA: TGTGCCAGCAGCTTAGCCGGGGCCCTCTCCCCTTCCTACGAGCAGTACTTC.

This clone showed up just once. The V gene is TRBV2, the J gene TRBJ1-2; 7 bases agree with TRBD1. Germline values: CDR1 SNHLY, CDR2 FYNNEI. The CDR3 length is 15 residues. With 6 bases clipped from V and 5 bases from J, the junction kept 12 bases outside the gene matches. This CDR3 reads CASSAWGDSKYGYTF. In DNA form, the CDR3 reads TGTGCCAGCAGCGCATGGGGGGACAGCAAGTATGGCTACACCTTC.

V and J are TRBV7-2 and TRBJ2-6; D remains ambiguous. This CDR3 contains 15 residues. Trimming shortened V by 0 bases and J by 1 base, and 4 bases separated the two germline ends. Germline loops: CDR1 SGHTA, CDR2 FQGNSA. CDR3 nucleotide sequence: TGTGCCAGCAGCTTAGCCGGATCTGGGGCCAACGTCCTGACTTTC. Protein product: CASSLAGSGANVLTF.

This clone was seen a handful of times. The CDR3 loop reads CASSLDRALNQPQHF. The CDR3 DNA reads TGTGCCAGCAGCTTGGACAGGGCCCTCAATCAGCCCCAGCATTTT. V gene TRBV5-7 combines with J gene TRBJ1-5; TRBD1 is a possible D gene (6 bases). TRBV5-7 is designated an ORF whose function remains uncertain. CDR3 length: 15 amino acids. V gave up 0 bases and J gave up 3 bases, with 10 bases separating them.

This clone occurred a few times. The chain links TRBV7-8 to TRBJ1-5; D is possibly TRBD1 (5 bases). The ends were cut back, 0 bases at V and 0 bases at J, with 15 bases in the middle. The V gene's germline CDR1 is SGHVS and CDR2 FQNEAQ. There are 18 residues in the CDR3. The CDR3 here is CASSLAGGRQYSNQPQHF. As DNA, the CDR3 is TGTGCCAGCAGCTTAGCGGGGGGGAGACAATATAGCAATCAGCCCCAGCATTTT.